Listed below are T cell receptor beta chains from one sample, sequenced in a study of identical twins. TCRdb reanalysed the 5' RACE reads using MiXCR and keeps one entry per CDR3 protein. The sample yields about 690,000 distinct CDR3 sequences, 21% seen once. These records were also assigned to another study, of T cells expressing NK-cell markers.

The sample taken for sequencing was PBMCs. All receptors come from a young woman in good health. Each CDR3 is given with its conserved first and last residue. The D gene is left open where the match is weak. Size tells how often a clone was seen (once, few, many) or the class of an expanded clone, and some rows leave it out.

J gene,clone size,V gene,D gene,CDR3 protein,CDR3 DNA
TRBJ2-1,.,TRBV5-1,.,CASSQFSLGRNNEQFF,TGCGCCAGCAGTCAATTCTCGTTGGGGCGGAACAATGAGCAGTTCTTC
TRBJ1-6,.,TRBV11-2,.,CASSLDALYNSPLHF,TGTGCCAGCAGCTTAGATGCCCTATATAATTCACCCCTCCACTTT
TRBJ2-3,.,TRBV27,.,CATSTTHGLTDTQYF,TGTGCCACCTCCACCACACATGGACTCACAGATACGCAGTATTTT
TRBJ2-7,.,TRBV28,TRBD2,CAISRGDGGEYF,TGTGCCATTTCTCGGGGGGATGGAGGGGAGTACTTC
TRBJ1-2,.,TRBV20-1,.,CSAPRAPYTF,TGCAGTGCTCCCAGGGCCCCCTACACCTTC
TRBJ2-4,.,TRBV7-2,.,CASSSAGAWGNIQYF,TGTGCCAGCAGCTCCGCGGGGGCCTGGGGAAACATTCAGTACTTC
TRBJ1-4,few,TRBV5-6,.,CASSYRGEKLFF,TGTGCCAGCAGCTACCGGGGAGAAAAACTGTTTTTT
TRBJ2-3,.,TRBV4-2,TRBD2,CASSQEAGGRDTQYF,TGTGCCAGCAGCCAGGAAGCGGGGGGGCGCGATACGCAGTATTTT
TRBJ2-3,.,TRBV10-3,TRBD2,CAISGPGTTSPGTDTQYF,TGTGCCATCAGTGGTCCCGGGACTACCAGTCCCGGCACAGATACGCAGTATTTT
TRBJ2-1,few,TRBV29-1,TRBD1,CSAPGAHRGNEQFF,TGCAGCGCCCCTGGGGCGCACAGGGGGAATGAGCAGTTCTTC
TRBJ1-1,.,TRBV19,.,CASSLGVLSWNTEAFF,TGTGCCAGTAGTTTAGGCGTGTTGAGCTGGAACACTGAAGCTTTCTTT
TRBJ2-7,.,TRBV2,TRBD1,CASLRDRGSEQYF,TGTGCCAGCCTCCGGGACAGGGGTTCCGAGCAGTACTTC
TRBJ2-3,.,TRBV7-9,.,CASSWWDTQYF,TGTGCCAGCAGCTGGTGGGATACGCAGTATTTT
TRBJ2-3,.,TRBV20-1,.,CSARATAPSTDTQYF,TGCAGTGCTAGAGCCACTGCCCCTAGCACAGATACGCAGTATTTT
TRBJ2-1,many,TRBV12-3/TRBV12-4,.,CASSLKGGIGNEQFF,TGTGCCAGCAGTTTAAAAGGCGGGATAGGAAATGAGCAGTTCTTC
TRBJ2-3,.,TRBV7-9,.,CASSLGISGTDTQYF,TGTGCCAGCAGCTTAGGTATAAGTGGCACAGATACGCAGTATTTT
TRBJ2-1,.,TRBV5-6,.,CASSLYVGISYNEQFF,TGTGCCAGCAGCTTGTACGTAGGAATCTCCTACAATGAGCAGTTCTTC
TRBJ1-2,.,TRBV20-1,.,CSAPNRVAGYTF,TGCAGTGCTCCAAACAGGGTAGCTGGCTACACCTTC
TRBJ2-6,.,TRBV11-2,.,CASSLLGLSSGANVLTF,TGTGCCAGCAGCTTACTAGGACTTAGCTCTGGGGCCAACGTCCTGACTTTC
TRBJ2-5,.,TRBV6-1,TRBD2,CASTRTSGPQETQYF,TGTGCCAGCACCCGGACTAGCGGACCCCAAGAGACCCAGTACTTC
TRBJ1-6,many,TRBV3-1,.,CASSYAHLMDSPLHF,TGTGCCAGCAGCTACGCGCACCTCATGGATTCACCCCTCCACTTT
TRBJ2-7,.,TRBV6-6,.,CASSNPGVGEQYF,TGTGCCAGCAGCAACCCAGGGGTTGGCGAGCAGTACTTC
TRBJ1-6,.,TRBV5-1,TRBD1,CANYRDRANSPLHF,TGCGCCAACTACCGGGACAGGGCGAATTCACCCCTCCACTTT
TRBJ2-7,.,TRBV30,.,CAWSENSYEQYF,TGTGCCTGGAGTGAGAACAGCTACGAGCAGTACTTC
TRBJ2-7,.,TRBV12-3/TRBV12-4,TRBD2,CASSLTGGGLLREQYF,TGTGCCAGCAGTTTAACGGGGGGGGGTCTTCTTCGGGAGCAGTACTTC
TRBJ2-4,few,TRBV20-1,TRBD2,CSASRELAVLGAKNIQYF,TGCAGTGCGTCGAGGGAACTAGCGGTGCTTGGGGCCAAAAACATTCAGTACTTC
TRBJ2-1,many,TRBV20-1,.,CSAIQGPDEQFF,TGCAGTGCTATACAGGGTCCGGATGAGCAGTTCTTC
TRBJ1-1,.,TRBV9,.,CASSVDGRGSMNTEAFF,TGTGCCAGCAGCGTAGACGGCCGGGGCAGCATGAACACTGAAGCTTTCTTT
TRBJ2-7,.,TRBV7-2,TRBD2,CASSLTGTKSYEQYF,TGTGCCAGCAGCTTAACCGGGACTAAGTCCTACGAGCAGTACTTC
TRBJ2-1,few,TRBV5-1,TRBD2,CASSLGLAGGPRDNEQFF,TGCGCCAGCAGCTTGGGACTAGCGGGAGGTCCCCGAGACAATGAGCAGTTCTTC
TRBJ2-2,few,TRBV9,.,CASSVTVGGSTGELFF,TGTGCCAGCAGCGTAACCGTGGGAGGTAGCACCGGGGAGCTGTTTTTT
TRBJ1-2,few,TRBV2,.,CASRASYYGYTF,TGTGCCAGCAGGGCCTCGTACTATGGCTACACCTTC
TRBJ2-3,.,TRBV30,.,CAWSVRSGTDTQYF,TGTGCCTGGAGTGTACGTTCGGGCACAGATACGCAGTATTTT
TRBJ2-1,.,TRBV7-8,TRBD2,CASSQSGSAYNEQFF,TGTGCCAGCAGCCAAAGCGGGAGCGCCTACAATGAGCAGTTCTTC
TRBJ2-5,once,TRBV27,.,CASSIGTQETQYF,TGTGCCAGCAGCATAGGGACCCAAGAGACCCAGTACTTC
TRBJ1-1,many,TRBV29-1,.,CSVDGTSGNTEAFF,TGCAGCGTTGATGGTACCTCAGGGAACACTGAAGCTTTCTTT
TRBJ1-2,.,TRBV4-3,.,CASSQDLTASNYGYTF,TGCGCCAGCAGCCAAGATCTAACAGCCTCTAACTATGGCTACACCTTC
TRBJ2-3,few,TRBV24-1,.,CATSDSGTRDTQYF,TGTGCCACCAGTGATTCCGGGACCAGGGATACGCAGTATTTT
TRBJ1-5,few,TRBV6-1,.,CASSRRGDSNQPQHF,TGTGCCAGCAGTCGTAGGGGGGACAGCAATCAGCCCCAGCATTTT
TRBJ2-1,few,TRBV10-3,TRBD2,CAIGGAGPYNEQFF,TGTGCCATCGGGGGAGCGGGACCCTACAATGAGCAGTTCTTC
TRBJ1-2,.,TRBV6-1,TRBD1,CATGGQGGYGYTF,TGTGCGACCGGGGGACAGGGAGGTTATGGCTACACCTTC
TRBJ2-7,many,TRBV29-1,TRBD1,CSRPGTGCEQYF,TGCAGCCGCCCCGGGACAGGATGCGAGCAGTACTTC
TRBJ2-5,once,TRBV7-8,TRBD2,CASSSLAGGGETQYF,TGTGCCAGCAGCTCTTTAGCGGGAGGGGGGGAGACCCAGTACTTC
TRBJ2-7,.,TRBV7-2,.,CASSWQVTYEQYF,TGTGCCAGCAGCTGGCAGGTTACCTACGAGCAGTACTTC
TRBJ2-3,few,TRBV7-9,TRBD2,CASSFSGGAADTQYF,TGTGCCAGCAGCTTTAGCGGGGGGGCCGCAGATACGCAGTATTTT
TRBJ2-7,few,TRBV27,.,CASGEQAYEQYF,TGTGCCAGCGGGGAGCAGGCCTACGAGCAGTACTTC
TRBJ2-5,.,TRBV4-2,TRBD1,CASSQEGTGEETQYF,TGTGCCAGCAGCCAAGAGGGAACAGGGGAAGAGACCCAGTACTTC
TRBJ2-5,many,TRBV29-1,.,CSVFPGQETQYF,TGCAGCGTATTTCCCGGACAAGAGACCCAGTACTTC
TRBJ2-1,once,TRBV12-5,TRBD2,CASGRRLAGDNEQFF,TGTGCTAGTGGCCGGAGACTAGCGGGAGACAATGAGCAGTTCTTC
TRBJ2-4,few,TRBV20-1,.,CSASRGIKAWEAKNIQYF,TGCAGTGCTAGTAGGGGAATAAAGGCCTGGGAGGCCAAAAACATTCAGTACTTC
TRBJ2-6,few,TRBV15,.,CATSKDKSGANVLTF,TGTGCCACCAGCAAGGACAAGTCTGGGGCCAACGTCCTGACTTTC
TRBJ2-1,.,TRBV5-1,TRBD2,CASSWREASYNEQFF,TGCGCCAGCAGCTGGCGGGAGGCGTCCTACAATGAGCAGTTCTTC
TRBJ2-5,.,TRBV23-1,.,CASSQSWTDQETQYF,TGCGCCAGCAGTCAATCTTGGACAGATCAAGAGACCCAGTACTTC
TRBJ2-3,.,TRBV9,.,CASSVAAGSTDTQYF,TGTGCCAGCAGCGTAGCGGCAGGGAGCACAGATACGCAGTATTTT
TRBJ2-7,many,TRBV20-1,.,CSAQPGTATYEQYF,TGCAGTGCTCAGCCTGGGACCGCTACCTACGAGCAGTACTTC
TRBJ2-7,.,TRBV12-3/TRBV12-4,TRBD1,CASMGQGLYEQYF,TGTGCCAGCATGGGACAGGGTTTGTACGAGCAGTACTTC
TRBJ2-3,few,TRBV12-3/TRBV12-4,.,CASSVLVPGGDTQYF,TGTGCCAGCAGTGTCCTGGTGCCAGGTGGAGATACGCAGTATTTT